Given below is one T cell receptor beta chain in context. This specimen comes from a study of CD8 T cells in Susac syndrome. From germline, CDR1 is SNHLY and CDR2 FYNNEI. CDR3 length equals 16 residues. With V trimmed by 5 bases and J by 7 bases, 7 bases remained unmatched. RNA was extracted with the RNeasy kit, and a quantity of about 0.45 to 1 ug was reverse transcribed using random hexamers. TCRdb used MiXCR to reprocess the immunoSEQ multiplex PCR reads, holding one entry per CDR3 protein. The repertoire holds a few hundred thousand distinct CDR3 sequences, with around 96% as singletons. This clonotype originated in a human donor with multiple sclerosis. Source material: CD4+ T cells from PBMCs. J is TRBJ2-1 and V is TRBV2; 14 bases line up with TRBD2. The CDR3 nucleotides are TGTGCCAGCAGTTCAAGACTAGCGGGAGGGTGGAATGAGCAGTTCTTC. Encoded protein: CASSSRLAGGWNEQFF.